This T cell receptor (beta chain) came from a study of blood T cell repertoires in COVID-19. Study in general: The samples span acute and convalescent COVID-19 from the United States, Italy and Spain.

This CDR3 has 14 residues. V was shortened by 4 bases and J by 2 bases, with 11 bases between the two germline ends. Looked up from germline, CDR1 is MNHEY and CDR2 is SVGEGT. Participants reported their clinical history, and cohort assignment relied on those reports. Participants classified as exposed had met a COVID-19 case within 2 weeks before study entry. Libraries were prepared by immunoSEQ multiplex PCR; TCRdb keeps only in-frame clonotypes and omits some of them. The sample consists of about 270,000 clones, less than 95% of them appearing once. The receptor was isolated from a man aged 35 to 55 who had been exposed to COVID-19. The chain recombines TRBV6-2 or TRBV6-3 with TRBJ2-5; no firm D call. Specimen: PBMCs or T cells enriched from blood (not recorded which). The CDR3 here is CASSSHYLQETQYF. The CDR3 DNA reads TGTGCCAGCAGTTCCCACTACTTGCAAGAGACCCAGTACTTC.